Listed below are T cell receptor beta chains from one sample, sequenced in a study of blood T cell repertoires in COVID-19. Data came from immunoSEQ multiplex PCR; TCRdb stores just in-frame clones and leaves some out. The table has about 150,000 clones, about 79% seen once. Sequenced material: peripheral blood. The receptor source for this set is a woman in her forties or fifties with acute or convalescent COVID-19. Each CDR3 is given with its conserved first and last residue. A D gene is named only where the DNA matches it firmly. Size is stated for part of the rows, as once, few or many counts, or as a class when the clone is expanded.

TRBJ1-6	.	TRBD1	TRBV7-3	TGTGCCAGCAGCTTGGGACAGGGGCCTAATTCACCCCTCCACTTT	CASSLGQGPNSPLHF
TRBJ1-1	.	.	TRBV7-2	TGTGCCAGCAGCCGCAGGGATGGCACTGAAGCTTTCTTT	CASSRRDGTEAFF
TRBJ1-1	.	.	TRBV7-2	TGTGCCAGCAGCCCTCTAACAGGGTATTGGGCTTTCTTT	CASSPLTGYWAFF
TRBJ1-3	.	.	TRBV6-2/TRBV6-3	TGTGCCAGCAGTTCTACCTTCTCTGGAAACACCATATATTTT	CASSSTFSGNTIYF
TRBJ1-1	.	.	TRBV6-5	TGTGCCAGCAGTTACAGCAGGATGGGCACTGAAGCTTTCTTT	CASSYSRMGTEAFF
TRBJ1-1	.	.	TRBV9	TGTGCCAGCAGCGCTTCAGGGGCGCGGAGGACTGAAGCTTTCTTT	CASSASGARRTEAFF
TRBJ1-2	.	TRBD1	TRBV28	TGTGCCAGTTTTACCGGGACAGGGTTCGGCTACACCTTC	CASFTGTGFGYTF
TRBJ2-4	.	.	TRBV27	TGTGCCAGCAGTTTGGGGGGAGGCGGGAACATTCAGTACTTC	CASSLGGGGNIQYF
TRBJ2-1	.	.	TRBV29-1	TGCAGCGTCAATCCGGCAGGCCCAAATGAGCAGTTCTTC	CSVNPAGPNEQFF
TRBJ2-7	.	TRBD2	TRBV6-5	TGTGCCAGCAGCCTAAGACTAGCCGGATATTACGAGCAGTACTTC	CASSLRLAGYYEQYF
TRBJ2-4	.	.	TRBV6-5	TGTGCCACCAGTCCTCCCCTAGCCAAAAACATTCAGTACTTC	CATSPPLAKNIQYF
TRBJ2-5	.	.	TRBV7-9	TGTGCCAGCAGCGCCCAGAGTGCAGGGGAGACCCAGTACTTC	CASSAQSAGETQYF
TRBJ1-1	.	TRBD1	TRBV7-2	TGTGCCAGCAGCTCCCGGGACAGCTCTGAAGCTTTCTTT	CASSSRDSSEAFF
TRBJ1-2	.	.	TRBV5-1	TGCGCCAGCAGCTTGCGGCCGCTAGCTAACTATGGCTACACCTTC	CASSLRPLANYGYTF
TRBJ2-7	.	TRBD2	TRBV5-1	TGCGCCAGCAGCTTATCGACTAGCGGGAAGGGAACCTACGAGCAGTACTTC	CASSLSTSGKGTYEQYF
TRBJ1-5	.	TRBD1	TRBV6-6	TGTGCCAGCAGGCAACGACAGGGGGTTCAGCCCCAGCATTTT	CASRQRQGVQPQHF
TRBJ1-5	.	.	TRBV7-3	TGTGCCAGCAGGAAAAATGGGACCGGGGGGTATAGCAATCAGCCCCAGCATTTT	CASRKNGTGGYSNQPQHF
TRBJ1-2	.	.	TRBV7-2	TGTGCCAGCAGCTCCAACGTTGGAGGGGAGGGCTACACCTTC	CASSSNVGGEGYTF
TRBJ1-2	.	TRBD1	TRBV6-5	TGTGCCAGTCGGACAGGGCCATCCAACTATGGCTACACCTTC	CASRTGPSNYGYTF
TRBJ1-4	.	.	TRBV6-5	TGTGCCAGCACTAGAGGGGGGGCCGATGAAAAACTGTTTTTT	CASTRGGADEKLFF
TRBJ1-5	.	.	TRBV12-5	TGTGCTAGTGGTTTAGGGCAGGGCTTTCAGCCCCAGCATTTT	CASGLGQGFQPQHF
TRBJ2-7	.	TRBD1	TRBV7-2	TGTGCCAGCAGCTTGTCCGGGACAGAGAACTACGAGCAGTACTTC	CASSLSGTENYEQYF
TRBJ1-5	few	TRBD1	TRBV19	TGTGCCAGTAGTATCTCTCAGGGGGCATATTCCGGTCAGCCCCAGCATTTT	CASSISQGAYSGQPQHF
TRBJ2-5	.	.	TRBV2	TGTGCCAGCAGTGAATCGGGGGTCCCTCAAGAGACCCAGTACTTC	CASSESGVPQETQYF
TRBJ1-3	.	TRBD1	TRBV5-4	TGTGCCAGCAGCTCATTACCGACAGGGGATGGAAACACCATATATTTT	CASSSLPTGDGNTIYF
TRBJ1-1	.	.	TRBV2	TGTGCCAGCAGGGGTTCGACAGGCCGGACTGAAGCTTTCTTT	CASRGSTGRTEAFF
TRBJ2-7	.	.	TRBV19	TGTGCCAGTAGGGTTCGCGGAGGCAGAACCAACTACGAGCAGTACTTC	CASRVRGGRTNYEQYF
TRBJ1-1	.	.	TRBV5-1	TGCGCCAGCAGCTCTGGACAGATTGCAAACACTGAAGCTTTCTTT	CASSSGQIANTEAFF
TRBJ1-6	.	.	TRBV9	TGTGCCAGCAGCGTAGACAGGACGAGCGCTAATTCACCCCTCCACTTT	CASSVDRTSANSPLHF
TRBJ2-7	.	TRBD2	TRBV14	TGTGCCAGCAGCCAAGGGGGCGGGAGGTCCTACGAGCAGTACTTC	CASSQGGGRSYEQYF
TRBJ2-5	.	.	TRBV4-1	TGCGCCAGCAGCCAGCTGGGGAGGGAGACCCAGTACTTC	CASSQLGRETQYF
TRBJ1-4	.	TRBD1	TRBV10-1	TGCGCCAATCACCGGGACAGGCGGCCCCCGACCCTTAATGAAAAACTGTTTTTT	CANHRDRRPPTLNEKLFF
TRBJ1-4	.	TRBD1	TRBV19	TGTGCCAGTAGTGGGGCCGGGACAGTGGGGGAAAAACTGTTTTTT	CASSGAGTVGEKLFF
TRBJ2-1	.	TRBD1	TRBV14	TGTGCCAGCAGCCTCGTACCCGGGACAGGGTCCTACAATGAGCAGTTCTTC	CASSLVPGTGSYNEQFF
TRBJ1-1	.	.	TRBV10-3	TGTGCCATCAGTGTGGCCAGGAACACTGAAGCTTTCTTT	CAISVARNTEAFF
TRBJ1-5	few	.	TRBV5-8	TGTGCCAGCAGCTTGGTCCCAGGGAATCAGCCCCAGCATTTT	CASSLVPGNQPQHF
TRBJ1-1	.	.	TRBV6-6	TGTGCCAGCAAAGGGGTAAACACTGAAGCTTTCTTT	CASKGVNTEAFF
TRBJ2-1	.	TRBD1	TRBV10-3	TGTGCCGCAACAACAGGGGTGGGAGAGCAGTTCTTC	CAATTGVGEQFF
TRBJ1-5	.	.	TRBV18	TGTGCCAGCTCCCCGGCCGCAGGTAGCAATCAGCCCCAGCATTTT	CASSPAAGSNQPQHF
TRBJ2-2	.	.	TRBV21-1	TGTGCCAGCAGCCCGCCGGACAGGGCGGGGGAGCTGTTTTTT	CASSPPDRAGELFF
TRBJ1-1	.	.	TRBV6-5	TGTGCCAGCAGTTACGAGGAGGGTAACACTGAAGCTTTCTTT	CASSYEEGNTEAFF
TRBJ2-7	.	TRBD1	TRBV14	TGTGCCAGCAGCCAAGACAAGGGACAGGGGCGGTACGAGCAGTACTTC	CASSQDKGQGRYEQYF
TRBJ1-2	.	TRBD1	TRBV25-1	TGTGCCAGCAGCTTCACGACCGGGACAGGGCCTAACTATGGCTACACCTTC	CASSFTTGTGPNYGYTF
TRBJ1-1	.	TRBD1	TRBV28	TGTGCCAGCACGGGACAGGGGGTATCCAACACTGAAGCTTTCTTT	CASTGQGVSNTEAFF
TRBJ2-3	.	TRBD2	TRBV28	TGTGCCAGCAGTGCTTCGACTAGCGGCAACACAGATACGCAGTATTTT	CASSASTSGNTDTQYF
TRBJ1-6	.	.	TRBV20-1	TGCAGTGCTAGTCGCAGGGGAAATTCACCCCTCCACTTT	CSASRRGNSPLHF
TRBJ1-1	.	.	TRBV5-1	TGCGCCAGCAGCTTGGCCATGAGCTCAGGGGCCGGCGCTTTCTTT	CASSLAMSSGAGAFF
TRBJ2-7	.	TRBD2	TRBV7-8	TGTGCCAGCAGCTTTGTGGTAGCTAGCGGGAGTTCCTGGGGCTACGAGCAGTACTTC	CASSFVVASGSSWGYEQYF
TRBJ2-3	.	.	TRBV24-1	TGTGCCACCAGTGATTTCCCCCTAGTAAGGGGGAGCACAGATACGCAGTATTTT	CATSDFPLVRGSTDTQYF